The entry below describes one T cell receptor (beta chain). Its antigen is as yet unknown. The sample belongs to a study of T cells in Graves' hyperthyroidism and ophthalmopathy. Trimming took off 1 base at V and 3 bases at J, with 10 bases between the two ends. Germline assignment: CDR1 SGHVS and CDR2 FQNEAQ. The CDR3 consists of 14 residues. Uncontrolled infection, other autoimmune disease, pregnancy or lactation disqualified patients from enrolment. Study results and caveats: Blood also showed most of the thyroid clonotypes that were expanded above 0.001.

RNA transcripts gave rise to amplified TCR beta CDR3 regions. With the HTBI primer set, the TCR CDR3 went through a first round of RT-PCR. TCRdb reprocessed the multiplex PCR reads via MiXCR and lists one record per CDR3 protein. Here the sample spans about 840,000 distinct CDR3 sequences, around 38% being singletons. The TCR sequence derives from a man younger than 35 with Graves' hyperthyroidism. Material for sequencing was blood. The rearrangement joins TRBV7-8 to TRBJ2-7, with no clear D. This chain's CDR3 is CASSLEVASYEQYF. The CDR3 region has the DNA TGTGCCAGCAGCTTAGAGGTGGCTAGCTACGAGCAGTACTTC. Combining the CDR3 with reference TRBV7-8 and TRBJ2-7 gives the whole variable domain GAGVSQSPRYKVAKRGQDVALRCDPISGHVSLFWYQQALGQGPEFLTYFQNEAQLDKSGLPSDRFFAERPEGSVSTLKIQRTQQEDSAVYLCASSLEVASYEQYFGPGTRLTVT.